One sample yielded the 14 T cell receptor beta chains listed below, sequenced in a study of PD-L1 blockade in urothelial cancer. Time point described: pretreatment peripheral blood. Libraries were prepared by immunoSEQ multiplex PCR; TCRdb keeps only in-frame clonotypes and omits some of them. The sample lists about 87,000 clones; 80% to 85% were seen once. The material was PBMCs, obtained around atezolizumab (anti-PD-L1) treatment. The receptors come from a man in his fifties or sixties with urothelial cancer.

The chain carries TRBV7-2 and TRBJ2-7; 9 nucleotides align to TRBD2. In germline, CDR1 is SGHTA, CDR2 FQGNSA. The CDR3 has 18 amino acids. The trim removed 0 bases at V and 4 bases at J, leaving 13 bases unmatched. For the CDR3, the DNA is TGTGCCAGCAGCTTAGCGTCGGCGCTAGCGGGGTTGGATTACGAGCAGTACTTC. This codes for CASSLASALAGLDYEQYF. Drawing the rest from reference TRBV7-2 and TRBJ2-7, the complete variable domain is GAGVSQSPSNKVTEKGKDVELRCDPISGHTALYWYRQSLGQGLEFLIYFQGNSAPDKSGLPSDRFSAERTGGSVSTLTIQRTQQEDSAVYLCASSLASALAGLDYEQYFGPGTRLTVT.

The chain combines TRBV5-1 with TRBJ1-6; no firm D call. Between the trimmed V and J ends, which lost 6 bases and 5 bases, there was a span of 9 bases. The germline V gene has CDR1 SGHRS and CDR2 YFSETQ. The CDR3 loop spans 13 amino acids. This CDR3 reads CASTRQDNSPLHF. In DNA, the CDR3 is TGCGCCAGCACTCGTCAGGATAATTCACCCCTCCACTTT.

Written as DNA, the CDR3 is TGTGCCAGCAGCTTATGGGGGGGGCCGGGGAATGAGCAGTTCTTC. Translation: CASSLWGGPGNEQFF. V and J are TRBV7-2 and TRBJ2-1, with a weak D call TRBD2 (7 bases). This CDR3 region has 15 residues. Germline values: CDR1 SGHTA, CDR2 FQGNSA. V lost 2 bases and J 7 bases, leaving 15 bases between the germline ends.

CDR3 in DNA: TGTGCCAGCAGTGTTCGACGTGGGCGCGAGCAGTACTTC. It encodes CASSVRRGREQYF. The J gene is TRBJ2-7, the V gene TRBV2; the D is unclear. Germline loops: CDR1 SNHLY, CDR2 FYNNEI. V lost 4 bases and J 6 bases, leaving 13 bases between the germline ends. The CDR3 covers 13 residues.

CDR3 DNA sequence: TGTGCCAGCAGTGTTCCTGCGGGGGCTGGCAGCAATCAGCCCCAGCATTTT. Its protein product is CASSVPAGAGSNQPQHF. The genes are TRBV6-1 and TRBJ1-5; D is possibly TRBD1 (6 bases). The CDR3 runs to 17 residues. V was cut by 4 bases and J by 1 base, with 17 bases left in between. The V gene's germline CDR1 is MNHNS and CDR2 SASEGT.

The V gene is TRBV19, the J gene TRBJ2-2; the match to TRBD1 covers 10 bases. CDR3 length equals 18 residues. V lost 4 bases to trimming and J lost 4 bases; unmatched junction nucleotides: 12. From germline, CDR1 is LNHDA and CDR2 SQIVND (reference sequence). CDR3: CASSRSRDRGGRTGELFF. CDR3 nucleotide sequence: TGTGCCAGTAGTAGGTCCCGGGACAGGGGCGGTCGCACCGGGGAGCTGTTTTTT.

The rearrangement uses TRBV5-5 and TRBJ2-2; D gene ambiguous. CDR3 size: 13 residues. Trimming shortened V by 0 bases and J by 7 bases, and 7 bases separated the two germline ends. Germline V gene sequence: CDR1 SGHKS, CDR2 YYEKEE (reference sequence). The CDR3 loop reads CASSLGEVGELFF. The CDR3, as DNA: TGTGCCAGCAGCTTGGGTGAGGTCGGGGAGCTGTTTTTT. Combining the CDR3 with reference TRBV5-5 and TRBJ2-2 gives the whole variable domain DAGVTQSPTHLIKTRGQQVTLRCSPISGHKSVSWYQQVLGQGPQFIFQYYEKEERGRGNFPDRFSARQFPNYSSELNVNALLLGDSALYLCASSLGEVGELFFGEGSRLTVL.

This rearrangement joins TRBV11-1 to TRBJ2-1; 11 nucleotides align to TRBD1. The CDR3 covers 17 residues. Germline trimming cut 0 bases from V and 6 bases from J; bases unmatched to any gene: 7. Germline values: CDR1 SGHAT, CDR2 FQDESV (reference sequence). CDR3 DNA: TGTGCCAGCAGCTTAGCTCTAACCGGGACAGGGGGCAATGAGCAGTTCTTC. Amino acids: CASSLALTGTGGNEQFF.

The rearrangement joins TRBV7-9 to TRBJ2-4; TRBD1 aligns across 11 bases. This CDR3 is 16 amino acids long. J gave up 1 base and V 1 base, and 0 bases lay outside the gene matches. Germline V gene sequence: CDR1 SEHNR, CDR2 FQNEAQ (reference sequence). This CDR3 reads CASSLGDRGAKNIQYF. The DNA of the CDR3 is TGTGCCAGCAGCTTAGGGGACAGGGGGGCCAAAAACATTCAGTACTTC.

This CDR3 is CASSLGGTGNEQYF. The CDR3 region has the DNA TGTGCCAGCAGCTTGGGGGGGACAGGGAACGAGCAGTACTTC. The chain joins TRBV7-9 to TRBJ2-7; 9 bases line up with TRBD1. In germline, CDR1 is SEHNR, CDR2 FQNEAQ (reference sequence). The CDR3 loop spans 14 amino acids. Trimming took 3 bases from V and 5 from J; bases not matched to a gene: 5. The full variable domain, with the rest looked up from reference TRBV7-9 and TRBJ2-7, is DTGVSQNPRHKITKRGQNVTFRCDPISEHNRLYWYRQTLGQGPEFLTYFQNEAQLEKSRLLSDRFSAERPKGSFSTLEIQRTEQGDSAMYLCASSLGGTGNEQYFGPGTRLTVT.

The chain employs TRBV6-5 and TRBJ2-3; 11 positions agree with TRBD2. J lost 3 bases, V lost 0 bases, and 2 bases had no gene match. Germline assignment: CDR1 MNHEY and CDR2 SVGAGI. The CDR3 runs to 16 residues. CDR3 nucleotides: TGTGCCAGCAGTTACTCGGGACTAGCGGCGACAGATACGCAGTATTTT. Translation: CASSYSGLAATDTQYF.

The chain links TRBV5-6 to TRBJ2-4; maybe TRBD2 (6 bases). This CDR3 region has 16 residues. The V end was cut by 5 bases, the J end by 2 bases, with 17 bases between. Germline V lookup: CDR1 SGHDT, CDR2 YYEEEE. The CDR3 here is CASRKEGRGSKNIQYF. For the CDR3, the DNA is TGTGCCAGCAGAAAGGAGGGAAGGGGTTCCAAAAACATTCAGTACTTC.

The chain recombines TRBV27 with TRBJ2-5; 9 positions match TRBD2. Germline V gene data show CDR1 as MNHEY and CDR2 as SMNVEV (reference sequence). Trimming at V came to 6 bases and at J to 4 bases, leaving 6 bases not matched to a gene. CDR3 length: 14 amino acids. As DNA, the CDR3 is TGTGCCAGCAGGGCGGTAGCGGGAGTAGAGACCCAGTACTTC. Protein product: CASRAVAGVETQYF.

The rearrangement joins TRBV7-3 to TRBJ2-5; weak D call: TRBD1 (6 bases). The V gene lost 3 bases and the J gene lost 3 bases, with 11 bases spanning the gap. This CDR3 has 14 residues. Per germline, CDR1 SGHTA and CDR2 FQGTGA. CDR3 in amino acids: CASSLTGSEETQYF. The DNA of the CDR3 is TGTGCCAGCAGCTTGACAGGCTCAGAAGAGACCCAGTACTTC.